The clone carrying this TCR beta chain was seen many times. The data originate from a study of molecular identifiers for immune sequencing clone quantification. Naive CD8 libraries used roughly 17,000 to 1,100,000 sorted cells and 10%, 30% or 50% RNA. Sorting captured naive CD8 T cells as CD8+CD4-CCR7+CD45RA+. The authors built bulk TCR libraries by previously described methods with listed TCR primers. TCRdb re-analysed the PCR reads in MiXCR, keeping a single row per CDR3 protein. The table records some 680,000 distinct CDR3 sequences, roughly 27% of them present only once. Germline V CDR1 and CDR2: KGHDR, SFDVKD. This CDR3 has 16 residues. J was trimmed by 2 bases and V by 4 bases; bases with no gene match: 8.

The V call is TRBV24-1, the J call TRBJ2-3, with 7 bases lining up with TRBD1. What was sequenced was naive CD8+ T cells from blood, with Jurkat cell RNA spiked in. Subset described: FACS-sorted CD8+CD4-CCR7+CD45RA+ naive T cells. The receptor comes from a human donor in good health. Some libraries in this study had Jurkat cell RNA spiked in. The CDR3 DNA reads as TGTGCCACCAGTGACGCAGGACAGGCGGTCACAGATACGCAGTATTTT. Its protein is CATSDAGQAVTDTQYF.